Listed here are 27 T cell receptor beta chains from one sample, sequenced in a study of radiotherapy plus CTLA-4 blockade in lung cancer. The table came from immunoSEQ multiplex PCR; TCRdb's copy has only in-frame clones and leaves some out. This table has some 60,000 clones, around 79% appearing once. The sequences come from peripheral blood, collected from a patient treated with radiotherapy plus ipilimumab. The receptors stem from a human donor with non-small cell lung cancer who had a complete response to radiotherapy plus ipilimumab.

CDR3 region: CASSLGTSGGWGTQYF. CDR3 sequence (DNA): TGTGCCAGCAGTTTGGGGACTAGCGGGGGTTGGGGGACCCAGTACTTC. This chain uses TRBV27 with TRBJ2-5; 14 nucleotides match TRBD2. V lost 3 bases, J lost 7 bases, and 7 bases stayed unmatched. This CDR3 has 16 amino acids. CDR1 is MNHEY, CDR2 SMNVEV, per germline (reference sequence).

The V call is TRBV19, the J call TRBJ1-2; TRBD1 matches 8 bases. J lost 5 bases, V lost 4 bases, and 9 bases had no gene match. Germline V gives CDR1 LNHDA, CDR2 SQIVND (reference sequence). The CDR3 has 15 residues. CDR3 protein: CASSTAGTGIYGYTF. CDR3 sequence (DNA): TGTGCCAGTAGTACGGCTGGGACAGGAATATATGGCTACACCTTC. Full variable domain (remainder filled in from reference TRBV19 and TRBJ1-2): DGGITQSPKYLFRKEGQNVTLSCEQNLNHDAMYWYRQDPGQGLRLIYYSQIVNDFQKGDIAEGYSVSREKKESFPLTVTSAQKNPTAFYLCASSTAGTGIYGYTFGSGTRLTVV.

CDR3 nucleotide sequence: TGTGCCAGCAGTTATACCGGGACTGGGGCCAACGTCCTGACTTTC. Translating it yields CASSYTGTGANVLTF. The rearrangement links TRBV28 to TRBJ2-6; maybe TRBD2 (5 bases). This CDR3 is built from 15 residues. Looked up from germline, CDR1 is MDHEN and CDR2 is SYDVKM. V lost 4 bases, J lost 2 bases, and 9 bases lay in between. The complete variable domain, with remaining parts taken from reference TRBV28 and TRBJ2-6, reads DVKVTQSSRYLVKRTGEKVFLECVQDMDHENMFWYRQDPGLGLRLIYFSYDVKMKEKGDIPEGYSVSREKKERFSLILESASTNQTSMYLCASSYTGTGANVLTFGAGSRLTVL.

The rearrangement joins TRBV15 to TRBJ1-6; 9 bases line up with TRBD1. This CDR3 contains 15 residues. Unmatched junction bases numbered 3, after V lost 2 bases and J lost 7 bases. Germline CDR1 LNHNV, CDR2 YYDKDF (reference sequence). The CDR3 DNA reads TGTGCCACCAGCAGAACCGGGACAGGGAATTCACCCCTCCACTTT. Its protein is CATSRTGTGNSPLHF. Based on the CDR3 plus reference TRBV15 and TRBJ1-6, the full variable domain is DAMVIQNPRYQVTQFGKPVTLSCSQTLNHNVMYWYQQKSSQAPKLLFHYYDKDFNNEADTPDNFQSRRPNTSFCFLDIRSPGLGDTAMYLCATSRTGTGNSPLHFGNGTRLTVT.

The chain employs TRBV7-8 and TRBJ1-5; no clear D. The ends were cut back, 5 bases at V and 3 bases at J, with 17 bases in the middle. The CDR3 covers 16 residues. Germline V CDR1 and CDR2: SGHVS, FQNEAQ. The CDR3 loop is CASSPREAGDNQPQHF. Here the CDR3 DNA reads TGTGCCAGCAGCCCACGGGAGGCTGGGGACAATCAGCCCCAGCATTTT.

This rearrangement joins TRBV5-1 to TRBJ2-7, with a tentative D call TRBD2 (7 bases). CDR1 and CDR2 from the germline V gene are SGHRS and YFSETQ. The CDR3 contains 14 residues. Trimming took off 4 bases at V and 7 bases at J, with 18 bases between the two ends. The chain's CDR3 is CASSMDWTAGEQYF. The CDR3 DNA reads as TGCGCCAGCAGCATGGACTGGACAGCGGGGGAGCAGTACTTC.

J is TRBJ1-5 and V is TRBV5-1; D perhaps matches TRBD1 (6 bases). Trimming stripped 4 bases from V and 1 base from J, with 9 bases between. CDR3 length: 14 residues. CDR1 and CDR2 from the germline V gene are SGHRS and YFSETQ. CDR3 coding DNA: TGCGCCAGCAGCCCTGGACAGAGCAATCAGCCCCAGCATTTT. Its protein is CASSPGQSNQPQHF.

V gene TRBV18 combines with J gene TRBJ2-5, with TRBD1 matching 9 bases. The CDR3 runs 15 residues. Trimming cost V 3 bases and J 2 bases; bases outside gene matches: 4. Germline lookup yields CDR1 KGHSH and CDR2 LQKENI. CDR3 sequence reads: CASSPGGTGQETQYF. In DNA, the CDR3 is TGTGCCAGCTCACCGGGTGGGACAGGGCAAGAGACCCAGTACTTC.

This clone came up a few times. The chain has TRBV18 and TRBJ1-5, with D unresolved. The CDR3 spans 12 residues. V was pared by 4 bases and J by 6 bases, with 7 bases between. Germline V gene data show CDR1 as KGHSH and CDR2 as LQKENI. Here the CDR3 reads CASSLTSQPQHF. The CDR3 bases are TGTGCCAGCTCACTAACGAGTCAGCCCCAGCATTTT.

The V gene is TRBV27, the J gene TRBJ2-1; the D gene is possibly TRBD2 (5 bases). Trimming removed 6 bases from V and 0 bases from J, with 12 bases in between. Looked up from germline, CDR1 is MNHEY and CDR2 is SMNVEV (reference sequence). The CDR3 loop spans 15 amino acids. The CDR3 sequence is CASSRAASSYNEQFF. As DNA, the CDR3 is TGTGCCAGCAGCCGAGCGGCAAGCTCCTACAATGAGCAGTTCTTC.

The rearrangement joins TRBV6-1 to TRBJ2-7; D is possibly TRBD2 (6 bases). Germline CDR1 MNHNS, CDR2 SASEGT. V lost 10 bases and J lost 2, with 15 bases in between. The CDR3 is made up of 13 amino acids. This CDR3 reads CATGGLNTYEQYF. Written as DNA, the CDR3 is TGTGCCACTGGCGGACTAAACACCTACGAGCAGTACTTC.

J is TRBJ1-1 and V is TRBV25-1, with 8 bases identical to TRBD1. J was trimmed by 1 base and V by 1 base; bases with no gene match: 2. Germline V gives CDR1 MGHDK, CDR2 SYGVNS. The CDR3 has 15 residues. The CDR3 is CASSELGTGNTEAFF. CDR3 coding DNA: TGTGCCAGCAGTGAATTAGGGACAGGGAACACTGAAGCTTTCTTT.

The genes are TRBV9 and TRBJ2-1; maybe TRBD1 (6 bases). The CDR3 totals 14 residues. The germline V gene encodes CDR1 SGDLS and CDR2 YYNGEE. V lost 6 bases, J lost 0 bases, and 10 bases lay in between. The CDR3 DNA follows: TGTGCCAGCACCACAGGGTTCTCCTACAATGAGCAGTTCTTC. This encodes CASTTGFSYNEQFF.

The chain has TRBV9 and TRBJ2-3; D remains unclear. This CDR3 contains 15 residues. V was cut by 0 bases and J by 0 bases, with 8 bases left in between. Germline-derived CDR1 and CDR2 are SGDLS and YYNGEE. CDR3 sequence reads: CASSVGYSSTDTQYF. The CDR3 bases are TGTGCCAGCAGCGTAGGTTACTCTAGCACAGATACGCAGTATTTT.

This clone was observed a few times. The CDR3 protein is CASSPSGGSNEKLFF. The CDR3 nucleotides are TGTGCCAGCTCACCCTCCGGGGGTAGTAATGAAAAACTGTTTTTT. This chain connects TRBV18 to TRBJ1-4; a weak D match, TRBD1 (5 bases). Looked up from germline, CDR1 is KGHSH and CDR2 is LQKENI. V shed 3 bases and J shed 4 bases, with 12 bases lying between them. The CDR3 loop spans 15 amino acids.

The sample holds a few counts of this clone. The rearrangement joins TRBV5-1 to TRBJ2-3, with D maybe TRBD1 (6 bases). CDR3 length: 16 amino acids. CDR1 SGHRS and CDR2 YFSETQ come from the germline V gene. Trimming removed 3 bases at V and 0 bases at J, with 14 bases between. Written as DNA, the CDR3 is TGCGCCAGCAGCTCAGGGGCCACCACTAGCACAGATACGCAGTATTTT. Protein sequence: CASSSGATTSTDTQYF. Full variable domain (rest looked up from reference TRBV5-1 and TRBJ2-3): KAGVTQTPRYLIKTRGQQVTLSCSPISGHRSVSWYQQTPGQGLQFLFEYFSETQRNKGNFPGRFSGRQFSNSRSEMNVSTLELGDSALYLCASSSGATTSTDTQYFGPGTRLTVL.

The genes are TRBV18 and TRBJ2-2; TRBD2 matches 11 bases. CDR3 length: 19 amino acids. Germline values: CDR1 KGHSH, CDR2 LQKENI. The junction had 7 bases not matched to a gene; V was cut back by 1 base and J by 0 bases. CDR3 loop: CASSPRTSGLTANTGELFF. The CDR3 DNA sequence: TGTGCCAGCTCACCACGGACTAGCGGGCTCACCGCGAACACCGGGGAGCTGTTTTTT.

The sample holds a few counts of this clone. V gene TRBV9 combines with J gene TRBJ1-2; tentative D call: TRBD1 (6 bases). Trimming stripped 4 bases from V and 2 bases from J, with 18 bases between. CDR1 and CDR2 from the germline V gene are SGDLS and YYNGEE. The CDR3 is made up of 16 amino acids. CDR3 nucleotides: TGTGCCAGCAGCACCCACAGGGTAGCGCAAAACTATGGCTACACCTTC. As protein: CASSTHRVAQNYGYTF.

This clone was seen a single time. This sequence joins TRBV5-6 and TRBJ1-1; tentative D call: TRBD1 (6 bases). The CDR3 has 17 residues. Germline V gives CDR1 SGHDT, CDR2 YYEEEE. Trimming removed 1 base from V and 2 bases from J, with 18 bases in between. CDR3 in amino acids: CASSLFPRGDFNTEAFF. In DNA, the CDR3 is TGTGCCAGCAGCTTGTTCCCCAGGGGAGATTTTAACACTGAAGCTTTCTTT.

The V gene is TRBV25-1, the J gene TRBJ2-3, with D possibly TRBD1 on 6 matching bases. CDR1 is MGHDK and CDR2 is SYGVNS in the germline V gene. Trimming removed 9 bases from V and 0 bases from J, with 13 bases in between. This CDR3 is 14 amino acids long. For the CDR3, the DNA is TGTGCCAGTGAACAGGGCGGGAGCACAGATACGCAGTATTTT. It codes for CASEQGGSTDTQYF.

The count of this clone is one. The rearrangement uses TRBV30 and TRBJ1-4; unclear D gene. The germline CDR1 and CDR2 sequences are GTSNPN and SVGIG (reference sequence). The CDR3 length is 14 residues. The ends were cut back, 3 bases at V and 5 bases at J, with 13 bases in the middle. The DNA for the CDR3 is TGTGCCTGGAGAGCCCGCCTGCAAAATGAAAAACTGTTTTTT. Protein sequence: CAWRARLQNEKLFF.

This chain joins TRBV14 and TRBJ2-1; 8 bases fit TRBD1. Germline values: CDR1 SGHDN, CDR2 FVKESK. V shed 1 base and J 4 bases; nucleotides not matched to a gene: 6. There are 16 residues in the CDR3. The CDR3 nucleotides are TGTGCCAGCAGCCAAGGTGGGCAGGGGGCTTACAATGAGCAGTTCTTC. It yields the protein CASSQGGQGAYNEQFF. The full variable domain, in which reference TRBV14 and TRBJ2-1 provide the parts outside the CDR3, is EAGVTQFPSHSVIEKGQTVTLRCDPISGHDNLYWYRRVMGKEIKFLLHFVKESKQDESGMPNNRFLAERTGGTYSTLKVQPAELEDSGVYFCASSQGGQGAYNEQFFGPGTRLTVL.

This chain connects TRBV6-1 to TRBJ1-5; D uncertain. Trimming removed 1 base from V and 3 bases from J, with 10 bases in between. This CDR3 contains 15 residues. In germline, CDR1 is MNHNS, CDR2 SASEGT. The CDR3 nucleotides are TGTGCCAGCAGTGAAGGGGGAGTCTCCAATCAGCCCCAGCATTTT. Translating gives CASSEGGVSNQPQHF.

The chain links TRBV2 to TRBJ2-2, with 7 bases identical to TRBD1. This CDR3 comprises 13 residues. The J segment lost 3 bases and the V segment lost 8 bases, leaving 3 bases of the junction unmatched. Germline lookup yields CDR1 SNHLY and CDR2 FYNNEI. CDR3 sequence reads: CASDDRDTGELFF. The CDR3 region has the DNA TGTGCCAGCGATGACAGGGACACCGGGGAGCTGTTTTTT.

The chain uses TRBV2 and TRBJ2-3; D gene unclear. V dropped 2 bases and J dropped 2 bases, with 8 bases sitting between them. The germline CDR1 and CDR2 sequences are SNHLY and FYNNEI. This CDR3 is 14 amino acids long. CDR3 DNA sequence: TGTGCCAGCAGTGAACTACTGCCCACAGATACGCAGTATTTT. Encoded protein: CASSELLPTDTQYF.

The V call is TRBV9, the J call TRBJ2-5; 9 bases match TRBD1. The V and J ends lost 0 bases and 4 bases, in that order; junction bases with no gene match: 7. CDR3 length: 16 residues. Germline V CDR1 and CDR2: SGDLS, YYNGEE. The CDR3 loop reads CASSVVGTGSRETQYF. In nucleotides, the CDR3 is TGTGCCAGCAGCGTAGTTGGGACAGGGTCTCGAGAGACCCAGTACTTC.

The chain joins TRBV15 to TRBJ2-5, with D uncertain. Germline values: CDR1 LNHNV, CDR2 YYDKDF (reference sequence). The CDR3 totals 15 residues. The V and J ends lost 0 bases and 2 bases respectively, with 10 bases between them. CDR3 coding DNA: TGTGCCACCAGCAGAGACAAACAGAAACAAGAGACCCAGTACTTC. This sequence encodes CATSRDKQKQETQYF.